One and the same sample provided the 32 T cell receptor beta chains below, sequenced in a study of patients and donors after allogeneic stem cell transplantation. TCRdb called the RT-PCR reads again in MiXCR, with one record for every CDR3 protein. The table shows approximately 210,000 distinct CDR3 sequences, with 41% occurring only once. The sequenced sample was blood, either unsorted or a sorted T cell fraction (not recorded which). These TCRs come from a human donor who was either an allogeneic HSCT recipient or a stem cell or donor lymphocyte infusion donor (not recorded which). It is not recorded whose cells these are; they may come from a transplant donor.

This clonotype was detected a few times. This chain links TRBV6-5 with TRBJ1-1; 7 nucleotides line up with TRBD1. Trimming took 2 bases from V and 5 from J; bases not matched to a gene: 2. Germline V lookup: CDR1 MNHEY, CDR2 SVGAGI. This CDR3 contains 13 residues. For the CDR3, the DNA is TGTGCCAGCAGTTACGAGGGGGCGACTGAAGCTTTCTTT. Translating gives CASSYEGATEAFF.

The count of this clonotype is one. CDR3 DNA sequence: TGTGCCAGCACCCGGGGGTTCTCCTACAATGAGCAGTTCTTC. It encodes CASTRGFSYNEQFF. This chain connects TRBV7-9 to TRBJ2-1, with a weak D call TRBD2 (6 bases). Trimming shortened V by 7 bases and J by 0 bases, and 10 bases separated the two germline ends. This CDR3 has 14 amino acids. Germline CDR1 SEHNR, CDR2 FQNEAQ (reference sequence).

This CDR3 is CAWRTDYEQYF. In DNA, the CDR3 is TGTGCCTGGAGAACAGACTACGAGCAGTACTTC. V and J are TRBV30 and TRBJ2-7; no firm D call. The CDR3 covers 11 residues. V lost 3 bases to trimming and J lost 3 bases, with 6 bases between them. CDR1 is GTSNPN and CDR2 is SVGIG in the germline V gene (reference sequence). Based on the CDR3 plus reference TRBV30 and TRBJ2-7, the full variable domain is SQTIHQWPATLVQPVGSPLSLECTVEGTSNPNLYWYRQAAGRGLQLLFYSVGIGQISSEVPQNLSASRPQDRQFILSSKKLLLSDSGFYLCAWRTDYEQYFGPGTRLTVT.

The gene calls are TRBV29-1 and TRBJ2-7; D is unclear. V shed 4 bases and J shed 0 bases, with 7 bases lying between them. This CDR3 spans 12 amino acids. Germline loops: CDR1 SQVTM, CDR2 ANQGSEA. CDR3 region: CSVVSRSYEQYF. For the CDR3, the DNA is TGCAGCGTTGTTAGCCGCTCCTACGAGCAGTACTTC.

This rearrangement joins TRBV20-1 to TRBJ2-3, with 11 nucleotides matching TRBD2. The V gene's germline CDR1 is DFQATT and CDR2 SNEGSKA (reference sequence). CDR3 length: 15 residues. V lost 4 bases, J lost 5 bases, and 8 bases stayed unmatched. The CDR3 protein is CSATPTSGIRDTQYF. The CDR3, as DNA: TGCAGTGCTACTCCGACTAGCGGGATAAGAGATACGCAGTATTTT.

CDR3 protein: CAWSVSGKGNIQYF. CDR3 coding DNA: TGTGCCTGGAGTGTTTCAGGGAAGGGAAACATTCAGTACTTC. The chain uses TRBV30 and TRBJ2-4; a weak D match, TRBD1 (5 bases). The CDR3 covers 14 residues. The germline V gene encodes CDR1 GTSNPN and CDR2 SVGIG (reference sequence). The V end was cut by 0 bases, the J end by 6 bases, with 12 bases between.

This chain uses TRBV6-5 with TRBJ2-7; no clear D. The CDR3 runs to 15 residues. Germline V gene lookup returns CDR1 MNHEY and CDR2 SVGAGI. Trimming removed 0 bases at V and 0 bases at J, with 9 bases between. CDR3 in DNA: TGTGCCAGCAGTTACTCGGCTGTAAACTCCTACGAGCAGTACTTC. Its translation is CASSYSAVNSYEQYF.

This chain connects TRBV4-3 to TRBJ2-1; the D gene is possibly TRBD2 (6 bases). Between the trimmed V and J ends, which lost 3 bases and 2 bases, there was a span of 14 bases. Looked up from germline, CDR1 is LGHNA and CDR2 is YSLEER. This CDR3 has 16 residues. CDR3 nucleotide sequence: TGCGCCAGCAGCCAGACCGGGACTCCTCCCTACAATGAGCAGTTCTTC. This translates into CASSQTGTPPYNEQFF.

The rearrangement links TRBV7-6 to TRBJ1-2; TRBD1 matches 11 bases. The CDR3 is 14 amino acids. Germline V gene sequence: CDR1 SGHVS, CDR2 FNYEAQ. V lost 1 base to trimming and J lost 6 bases; unmatched junction nucleotides: 1. CDR3 in DNA: TGTGCCAGCAGCTTAGGGACAGGGGGCCATGGCTACACCTTC. Residues: CASSLGTGGHGYTF.

The J gene is TRBJ1-5, the V gene TRBV9; TRBD1 matches 7 bases. Looked up from germline, CDR1 is SGDLS and CDR2 is YYNGEE. J lost 9 bases, V lost 5 bases, and 8 bases had no gene match. The CDR3 extends over 13 amino acids. CDR3 nucleotides: TGTGCCAGCAGACAAAGGGGGCCTCCGCCCCAGCATTTT. Its protein product is CASRQRGPPPQHF.

The V and J genes are TRBV6-1 and TRBJ2-1, with D uncertain. Germline V CDR1 and CDR2: MNHNS, SASEGT. Deletions cut 7 bases from V and 8 bases from J, with 21 bases between. The CDR3 loop spans 15 amino acids. CDR3 sequence: CASIGDRLWRDEQFF. For the CDR3, the DNA is TGTGCCAGCATCGGCGATCGCCTCTGGCGCGATGAGCAGTTCTTC.

Comments on this clonotype: The junction differs from germline at one of its ends, possibly a read error. The gene calls are TRBV20-1 and TRBJ1-2, with a weak D call TRBD1 (5 bases). Germline lookup yields CDR1 DFQATT and CDR2 SNEGSKA (reference sequence). This CDR3 spans 8 amino acids. The CDR3 nucleotides are TGCAGCTCTAGGGGCTATACCTTC. Protein sequence: CSSRGYTF.

J is TRBJ1-2 and V is TRBV4-2; D is possibly TRBD1 (6 bases). CDR3 length: 16 residues. Germline V gene data show CDR1 as LGHNA and CDR2 as YNFKEQ. V lost 4 bases and J lost 8, with 23 bases in between. CDR3 nucleotide sequence: TGTGCCAGCAGCCGGGCTAACAGTCCGGGACATCGCGGCTACACCTTC. It codes for CASSRANSPGHRGYTF.

In its sample, this clonotype was seen a few times. The rearrangement uses TRBV6-5 and TRBJ1-4, with D maybe TRBD1 (5 bases). Trimming removed 2 bases at V and 10 bases at J, with 5 bases between. Germline CDR1 and CDR2: MNHEY and SVGAGI. This CDR3 is 11 amino acids long. The CDR3: CASSYGGKLFF. DNA for the CDR3: TGTGCCAGCAGTTACGGGGGAAAACTGTTTTTT.

The chain links TRBV7-9 to TRBJ1-1; tentative D call: TRBD1 (6 bases). V was pared by 4 bases and J by 1 base, with 13 bases between. The CDR3 is made up of 15 amino acids. Germline values: CDR1 SEHNR, CDR2 FQNEAQ (reference sequence). The CDR3 nucleotides read TGTGCCAGCAGCTCCCGGGACATAGCGAACACTGAAGCTTTCTTT. It encodes CASSSRDIANTEAFF.

V gene TRBV20-1 combines with J gene TRBJ1-1, with TRBD1 identical over 12 bases. Germline V CDR1 and CDR2: DFQATT, SNEGSKA (reference sequence). Unmatched junction bases numbered 6, after V lost 3 bases and J lost 10 bases. This CDR3 comprises 13 residues. CDR3 region: CSASGTGGIVAFF. CDR3 coding DNA: TGCAGTGCTAGCGGGACAGGGGGCATCGTAGCTTTCTTT.

This clonotype has ten or more counts. V and J are TRBV6-6 and TRBJ1-6; D is unresolved. The CDR3 covers 15 residues. The V and J ends lost 2 bases and 6 bases respectively, with 11 bases between them. Germline CDR1 MNHNY, CDR2 SVGAGI (reference sequence). The CDR3 region is CASSYVDSSNSPLHF. In DNA, the CDR3 is TGTGCCAGCAGTTACGTGGATTCTTCTAATTCACCCCTCCACTTT.

This clonotype has just one count. J is TRBJ1-5 and V is TRBV12-3 or TRBV12-4, with D maybe TRBD1 (6 bases). This CDR3 is 14 amino acids long. V was clipped by 5 bases and J by 4 bases, with 12 bases between them. This CDR3 is CASSIIDRNQPQHF. CDR3 coding DNA: TGTGCCAGCAGTATAATAGACAGGAATCAGCCCCAGCATTTT.

V and J are TRBV20-1 and TRBJ1-6, with 10 bases identical to TRBD1. The germline V gene has CDR1 DFQATT and CDR2 SNEGSKA (reference sequence). The CDR3 contains 13 residues. The J segment lost 6 bases and the V segment lost 5 bases, leaving 1 base of the junction unmatched. CDR3 in DNA: TGCAGTGCTCGGACAGGGGGTAATTCACCCCTCCACTTT. It encodes CSARTGGNSPLHF.

This chain joins TRBV7-6 and TRBJ1-4; D might be TRBD1 (6 bases). This CDR3 is built from 13 residues. The germline CDR1 and CDR2 sequences are SGHVS and FNYEAQ. The V and J ends lost 4 bases and 12 bases respectively, with 15 bases between them. CDR3 nucleotide sequence: TGTGCCAGCAGCTCACTCGGGGGGCCGGAACTGTTTTTT. Amino acid sequence: CASSSLGGPELFF.

The chain joins TRBV5-1 to TRBJ2-5; TRBD1 matches at 9 bases. CDR3 length: 15 residues. V lost 1 base and J lost 6; bases outside the gene matches: 7. Germline CDR1 SGHRS, CDR2 YFSETQ. In DNA, the CDR3 is TGCGCCAGCAGCTTGCTCGGGACAGGGCAACAGACCCAGTACTTC. It yields the protein CASSLLGTGQQTQYF.

This clonotype appeared a few times. The CDR3 loop is CASSSPGDTEAFF. The CDR3 region has the DNA TGTGCCAGCAGTTCCCCGGGCGACACTGAAGCTTTCTTT. This chain uses TRBV6-2 or TRBV6-3 with TRBJ1-1; no clear D gene. Germline-derived CDR1 and CDR2 are MNHEY and SVGEGT. The CDR3 covers 13 residues. V lost 4 bases to trimming and J lost 3 bases, with 9 bases between them.

The chain links TRBV12-3 or TRBV12-4 to TRBJ2-7; D gene uncertain. Trimming removed 4 bases at V and 5 bases at J, with 15 bases between. The CDR3 covers 14 residues. The CDR3 loop is CASSWATPDHEQYF. Written as DNA, the CDR3 is TGTGCCAGCAGTTGGGCAACACCTGACCACGAGCAGTACTTC.

The sample holds a few counts of this clonotype. The chain joins TRBV6-5 to TRBJ1-1, with TRBD1 matching over 8 bases. After removal of 3 bases from V and 6 bases from J, the junction contained 9 bases not matched to a gene. The CDR3 runs to 15 residues. Germline CDR1 reads MNHEY; CDR2 reads SVGAGI. The CDR3 here is CASSYPSDRGSEAFF. Here the CDR3 DNA reads TGTGCCAGCAGTTATCCCTCCGACAGGGGCTCTGAAGCTTTCTTT.

This clonotype was counted only a few times. CDR3 nucleotide sequence: TGTGCCAGCAGCCAAGAGAGAGGAAAGGGGGCGCTTCTTGGCTACACCTTC. Residues: CASSQERGKGALLGYTF. The chain has TRBV4-2 and TRBJ1-2, with 7 positions matching TRBD1. Germline CDR1 is LGHNA and CDR2 is YNFKEQ. Germline trimming cut 0 bases from V and 7 bases from J; bases unmatched to any gene: 14. The CDR3 contains 17 residues.

The V and J genes are TRBV6-2 or TRBV6-3 and TRBJ1-1, with no clear D. Deletions cut 2 bases from V and 10 bases from J, with 20 bases between. The CDR3 length is 15 residues. Germline assignment: CDR1 MNHEY and CDR2 SVGEGT. The CDR3 region has the DNA TGTGCCAGCAGTTACCTTCCCCCGGTCTCTATGAGAGCTTTCTTT. It is translated as CASSYLPPVSMRAFF.

The table lists this clonotype with a few counts. This sequence joins TRBV7-8 and TRBJ2-3; D gene uncertain. The V end was cut by 2 bases, the J end by 5 bases, with 8 bases between. This CDR3 spans 13 amino acids. Germline values: CDR1 SGHVS, CDR2 FQNEAQ. In DNA, the CDR3 is TGTGCCAGCAGCTTAACCCCGATAGATACGCAGTATTTT. It specifies CASSLTPIDTQYF.

The chain couples TRBV11-2 to TRBJ2-7; 9 bases agree with TRBD2. With V trimmed by 5 bases and J by 0 bases, 8 bases remained unmatched. CDR3 length: 16 amino acids. Germline V gene lookup returns CDR1 SGHAT and CDR2 FQNNGV. CDR3 DNA: TGTGCCAGCAGCCGCCCTAGCGGGATTCTCTCCTACGAGCAGTACTTC. Translating it yields CASSRPSGILSYEQYF.

The sample holds a few counts of this clonotype. DNA for the CDR3: TGTGCCTGGAGTGTAAGGGGCGGCACTGAAGCTTTCTTT. It translates to CAWSVRGGTEAFF. V usage is TRBV30 and J usage is TRBJ1-1; TRBD1 might be the D (5 bases). Germline V lookup: CDR1 GTSNPN, CDR2 SVGIG (reference sequence). CDR3 length equals 13 residues. Trimming removed 0 bases from V and 4 bases from J, with 9 bases in between.

V and J are TRBV27 and TRBJ2-3, with 8 bases identical to TRBD1. Germline CDR1 and CDR2: MNHEY and SMNVEV (reference sequence). Trimming cost V 0 bases and J 8 bases; bases outside gene matches: 1. The CDR3 extends over 13 amino acids. The CDR3: CASSLSTGGTQYF. CDR3 sequence (DNA): TGTGCCAGCAGTTTATCTACAGGGGGTACGCAGTATTTT.

This chain connects TRBV5-1 to TRBJ1-2; TRBD1 matches at 8 bases. The CDR3 sequence is 12 residues long. V shed 4 bases and J 9 bases; nucleotides not matched to a gene: 5. The V gene's germline CDR1 is SGHRS and CDR2 YFSETQ. Here the CDR3 reads CASSADRGSYTF. The CDR3 coding sequence is TGCGCCAGCAGCGCCGACAGGGGAAGCTACACCTTC.

This chain connects TRBV5-1 to TRBJ1-2; a weak D match, TRBD1 (5 bases). This CDR3 contains 15 residues. Germline-derived CDR1 and CDR2 are SGHRS and YFSETQ. V dropped 0 bases and J dropped 5 bases, with 14 bases sitting between them. The DNA of the CDR3 is TGCGCCAGCAGCTTGGCAACCAGGGCGGATTATGGCTACACCTTC. Translation: CASSLATRADYGYTF.